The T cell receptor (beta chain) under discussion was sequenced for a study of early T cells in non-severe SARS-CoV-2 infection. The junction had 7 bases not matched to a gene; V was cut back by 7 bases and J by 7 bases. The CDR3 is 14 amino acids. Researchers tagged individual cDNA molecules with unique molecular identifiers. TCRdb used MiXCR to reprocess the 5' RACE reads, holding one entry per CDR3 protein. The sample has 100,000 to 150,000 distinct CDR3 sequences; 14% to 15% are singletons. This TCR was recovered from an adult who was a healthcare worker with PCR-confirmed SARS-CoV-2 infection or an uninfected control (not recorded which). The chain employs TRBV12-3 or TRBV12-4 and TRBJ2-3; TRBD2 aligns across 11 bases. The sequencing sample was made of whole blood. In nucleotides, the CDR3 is TGTGCCAGCACCCCGACTAGCGGGGTTAATACGCAGTATTTT. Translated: CASTPTSGVNTQYF.